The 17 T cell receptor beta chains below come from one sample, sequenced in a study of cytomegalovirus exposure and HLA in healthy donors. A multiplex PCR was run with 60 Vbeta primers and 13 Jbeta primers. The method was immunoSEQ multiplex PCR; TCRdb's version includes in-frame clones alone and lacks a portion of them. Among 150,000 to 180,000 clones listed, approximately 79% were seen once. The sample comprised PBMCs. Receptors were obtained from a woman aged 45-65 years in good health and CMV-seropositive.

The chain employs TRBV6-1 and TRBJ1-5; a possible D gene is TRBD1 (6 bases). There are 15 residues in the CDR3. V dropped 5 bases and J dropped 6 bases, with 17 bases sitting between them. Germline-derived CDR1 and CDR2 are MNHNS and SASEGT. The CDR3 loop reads CASSTDRLMAQPQHF. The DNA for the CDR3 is TGTGCCAGCAGTACCGACAGGCTGATGGCTCAGCCCCAGCATTTT.

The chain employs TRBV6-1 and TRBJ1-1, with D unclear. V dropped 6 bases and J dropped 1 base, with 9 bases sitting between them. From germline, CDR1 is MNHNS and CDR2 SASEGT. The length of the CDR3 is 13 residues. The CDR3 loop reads CASSARENTEAFF. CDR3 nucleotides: TGTGCCAGCAGCGCGAGGGAGAACACTGAAGCTTTCTTT.

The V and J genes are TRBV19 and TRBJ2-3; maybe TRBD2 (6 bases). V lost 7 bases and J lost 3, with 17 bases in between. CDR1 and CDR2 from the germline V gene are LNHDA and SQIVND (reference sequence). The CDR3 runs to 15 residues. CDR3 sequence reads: CASTSPGLQTDTQYF. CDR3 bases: TGTGCCAGTACTAGCCCCGGACTACAAACAGATACGCAGTATTTT.

This CDR3 reads CASSPDRGHNSPLHF. The DNA of the CDR3 is TGTGCCAGCAGCCCGGACAGGGGACATAATTCACCCCTCCACTTT. J is TRBJ1-6 and V is TRBV7-2; 9 bases agree with TRBD1. The V segment lost 5 bases and the J segment 5 bases; nucleotides outside the gene matches: 4. The CDR3 is made up of 15 amino acids. Germline assignment: CDR1 SGHTA and CDR2 FQGNSA.

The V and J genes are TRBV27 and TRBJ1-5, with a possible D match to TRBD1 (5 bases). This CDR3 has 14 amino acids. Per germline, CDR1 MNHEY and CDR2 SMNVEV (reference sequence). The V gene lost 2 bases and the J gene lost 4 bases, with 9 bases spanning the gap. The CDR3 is CASSLVGVNQPQHF. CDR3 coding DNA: TGTGCCAGCAGTTTAGTAGGGGTTAATCAGCCCCAGCATTTT.

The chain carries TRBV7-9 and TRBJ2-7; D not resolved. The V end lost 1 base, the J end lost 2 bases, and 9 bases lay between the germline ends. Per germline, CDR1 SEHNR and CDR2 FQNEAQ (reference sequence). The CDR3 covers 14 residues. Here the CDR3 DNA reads TGTGCCAGCAGCTTAGATACACAACCCTACGAGCAGTACTTC. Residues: CASSLDTQPYEQYF.

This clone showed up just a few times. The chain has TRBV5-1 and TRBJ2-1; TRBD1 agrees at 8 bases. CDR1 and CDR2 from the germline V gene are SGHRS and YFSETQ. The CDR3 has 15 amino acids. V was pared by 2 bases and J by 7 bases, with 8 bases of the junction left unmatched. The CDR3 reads CASSLRQGLGNEQFF. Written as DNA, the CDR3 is TGCGCCAGCAGCTTACGACAGGGGCTAGGGAATGAGCAGTTCTTC. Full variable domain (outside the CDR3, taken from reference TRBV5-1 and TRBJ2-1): KAGVTQTPRYLIKTRGQQVTLSCSPISGHRSVSWYQQTPGQGLQFLFEYFSETQRNKGNFPGRFSGRQFSNSRSEMNVSTLELGDSALYLCASSLRQGLGNEQFFGPGTRLTVL.

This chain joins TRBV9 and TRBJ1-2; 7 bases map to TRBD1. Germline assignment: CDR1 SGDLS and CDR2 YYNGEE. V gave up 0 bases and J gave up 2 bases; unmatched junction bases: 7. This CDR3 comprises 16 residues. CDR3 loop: CASSVDRQGGNYGYTF. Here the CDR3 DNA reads TGTGCCAGCAGCGTAGACAGACAGGGAGGAAACTATGGCTACACCTTC.

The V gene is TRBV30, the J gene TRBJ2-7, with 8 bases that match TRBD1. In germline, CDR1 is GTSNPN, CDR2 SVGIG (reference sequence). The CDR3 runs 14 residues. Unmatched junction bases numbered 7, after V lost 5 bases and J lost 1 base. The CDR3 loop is CAWADRGGSYEQYF. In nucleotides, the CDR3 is TGTGCCTGGGCCGACAGGGGTGGATCCTACGAGCAGTACTTC.

The CDR3 loop is CASSGSSGGQRDEQFF. The CDR3 DNA is TGTGCCAGCAGTGGGAGTTCGGGGGGGCAGCGCGATGAGCAGTTCTTC. This chain connects TRBV2 to TRBJ2-1; 8 bases fit TRBD2. V trimming: 4 bases; J trimming: 8 bases; junction bases outside the gene matches: 13. The CDR3 covers 16 residues. Germline values: CDR1 SNHLY, CDR2 FYNNEI.

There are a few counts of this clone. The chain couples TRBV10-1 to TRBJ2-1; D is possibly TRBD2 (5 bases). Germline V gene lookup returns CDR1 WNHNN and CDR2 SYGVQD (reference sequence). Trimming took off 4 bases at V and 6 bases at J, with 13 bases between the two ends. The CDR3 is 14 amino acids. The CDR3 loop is CASSALGNRNEQFF. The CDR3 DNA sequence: TGCGCCAGCAGTGCACTAGGGAACCGCAATGAGCAGTTCTTC.

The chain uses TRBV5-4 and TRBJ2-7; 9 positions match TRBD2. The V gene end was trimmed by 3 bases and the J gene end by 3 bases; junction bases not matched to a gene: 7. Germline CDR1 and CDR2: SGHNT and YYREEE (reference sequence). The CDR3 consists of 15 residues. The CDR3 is CASSSGGGGVYEQYF. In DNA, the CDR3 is TGTGCCAGCAGCTCCGGGGGCGGGGGGGTCTACGAGCAGTACTTC.

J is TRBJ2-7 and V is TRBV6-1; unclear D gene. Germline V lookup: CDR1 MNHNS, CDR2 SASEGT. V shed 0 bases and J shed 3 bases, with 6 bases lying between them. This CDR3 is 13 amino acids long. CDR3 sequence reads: CASSEAFSYEQYF. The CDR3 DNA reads TGTGCCAGCAGTGAAGCGTTTAGCTACGAGCAGTACTTC.

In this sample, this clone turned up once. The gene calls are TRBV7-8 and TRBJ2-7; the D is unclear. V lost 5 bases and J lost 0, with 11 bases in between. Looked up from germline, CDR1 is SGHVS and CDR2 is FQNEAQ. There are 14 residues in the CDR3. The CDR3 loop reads CASSRGLSSYEQYF. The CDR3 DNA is TGTGCCAGCAGCCGCGGTCTCTCCTCCTACGAGCAGTACTTC. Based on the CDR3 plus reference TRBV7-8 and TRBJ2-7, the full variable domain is GAGVSQSPRYKVAKRGQDVALRCDPISGHVSLFWYQQALGQGPEFLTYFQNEAQLDKSGLPSDRFFAERPEGSVSTLKIQRTQQEDSAVYLCASSRGLSSYEQYFGPGTRLTVT.

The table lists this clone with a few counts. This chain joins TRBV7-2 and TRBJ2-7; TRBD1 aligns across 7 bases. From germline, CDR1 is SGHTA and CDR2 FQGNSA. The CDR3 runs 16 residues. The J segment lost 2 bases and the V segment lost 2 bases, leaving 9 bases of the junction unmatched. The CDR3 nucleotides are TGTGCCAGCAGCTTATCTTCAACAGGGGTCGCCTACGAGCAGTACTTC. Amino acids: CASSLSSTGVAYEQYF.

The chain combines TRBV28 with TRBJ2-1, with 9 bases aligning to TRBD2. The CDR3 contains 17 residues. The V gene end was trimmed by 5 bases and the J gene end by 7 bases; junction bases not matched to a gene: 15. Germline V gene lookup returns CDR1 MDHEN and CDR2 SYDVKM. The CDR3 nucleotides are TGTGCCAGCAGTCCACGGTCTAGCGGGGCCGTTATTAATGAGCAGTTCTTC. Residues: CASSPRSSGAVINEQFF.

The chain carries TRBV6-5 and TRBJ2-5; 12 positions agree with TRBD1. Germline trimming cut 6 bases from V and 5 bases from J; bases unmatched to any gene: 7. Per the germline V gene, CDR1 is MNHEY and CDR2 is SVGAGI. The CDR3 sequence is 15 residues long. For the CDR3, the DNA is TGTGCCAGCAGCCCCGGGACAGGGGGCAGGGAGACCCAGTACTTC. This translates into CASSPGTGGRETQYF.